This TCR beta chain came from a study of blood T cells in healthy people across ages (dated by TCRdb to about 2015). In terms of the full investigation: In model experiments, template switching captured about one uniquely barcoded TCR beta cDNA molecule for every two T cells. To track age-related changes in TCR beta repertoire diversity, the study relied on deep sequencing normalized with unique cDNA molecular identifiers. Four age groups were formed from the donors: young (average roughly 15 years), middle-aged (approximately 39), aged (62) and long-lived (around 82). To avoid experimental bias, donors of different ages were randomly spread across the sequencing lanes. For two donors (one aged 18 to 30 and one aged 80 or older), the study analyzed two additional independent replicas of 1 million unique cDNA reads from the same blood draw.

Points the paper makes about the study in general: Conclusive comparison of naive and antigen-experienced compartments was prevented by the profiling of bulk unsorted PBMCs. There was a strong correlation between observed TCR beta diversity and the percentage of naive T cells measured by flow cytometry. Total diversity estimates from one million sequenced T cells were considered lower bounds and underestimates. The CMV infection status of donors was not known, potentially confounding age-related changes in expanded clonotypes. Observed TCR beta diversity per million T cells fell roughly linearly with age, and a significant reduction was already apparent by age roughly 40. Compared with the aged group, the long-lived group had more naive CD4+ T cells, fewer expanded clones and increased TCR diversity, a pattern suggesting age selection.

The library was generated by 5' RACE. This sample was sequenced with an Illumina HiSeq 2500. A second PCR of about 7 to 12 cycles was performed with a sample-barcoded 5' primer and a J-beta primer mix. Each TCR beta cDNA molecule received a unique molecular identifier from a template-switch 5' adaptor carrying 12 random nucleotides. Each sample yielded at least 2.5 million CDR3-containing paired-end reads. First-strand cDNA was synthesized from all RNA with the Mint cDNA synthesis kit, primed by a TRBC-specific oligonucleotide. Following uracil-DNA glycosylase treatment, all cDNA underwent a first 18-cycle PCR with the universal primers M1SS and BC2_uni_R. On the study's bioinformatics: For normalization, 1 million high-quality reads were randomly selected from each sample, with every read carrying a distinct molecular identifier. Reads with shared molecular identifiers were discarded instead of being binned into consensus sequences. MiTCR, set to a Q25 quality threshold and the strictest error-elimination algorithm, was used for CDR3 identification, clonotype clustering and error correction. A nonparametric unseen species model with Euler transformation was used to estimate a lower bound on total TCR beta diversity. The public reads were run again by TCRdb, first through fastp at Q25 and then through MiXCR, and only productive beta chains were kept. Identical CDR3 proteins give one entry, which carries the most common genes and DNA. The V and J calls follow TCRdb's processing rather than the paper's. This sample lists roughly 680,000 distinct CDR3 sequences; roughly 21% were detected once. Of the sample, 3% to 4.5% falls within the top ten clones.

In regard to this clonotype: Its antigen is still unknown. Per-nucleotide qualities are absent, and no much larger clonotype sits a single base away.

The donors were about 40 Caucasian individuals from Russia, aged roughly 6 to 95 years, who were systemically healthy. Each donor gave about 10 milliliters of peripheral blood, drawn into EDTA-treated Vacutainer tubes. Ficoll-Paque density-gradient centrifugation was used to isolate PBMCs, with at least 6 million per sample. Trizol reagent was used to extract total RNA from PBMCs, with at least 5 micrograms per sample. For every donor, flow cytometry on a PBMC aliquot measured the percentage of naive CD45RAhigh/CD27high T cells. From the cysteine through the phenylalanine, the CDR3 covers 16 amino acids. The CDR3 DNA has 48 bases and is translated from base 1. After removal of 5 bases from V and 4 bases from J, the junction retains 5 bases not matched to a gene. The CDR1 and CDR2 encoded by the germline V gene are SGHVS and FNYEAQ.

Sequenced input: blood. The clonotype originates from a man in his 70s in good health. In this chain, TRBV7-6 is recombined with TRBJ2-1, with 13 central nucleotides matching TRBD2. The DNA sequence is TGTGCCAGCAGCGCCCTGACTAGCGGGGGGTACAATGAGCAGTTCTTC. Its translation reads: CASSALTSGGYNEQFF.